This T cell receptor beta chain was identified in a study of control samples from healthy donors and cancer patients. Germline CDR1 is MNHEY and CDR2 is SVGEGT. The CDR3 has 14 amino acids. Trimming took off 5 bases at V and 6 bases at J, with 17 bases between the two ends. Generated by immunoSEQ multiplex PCR, the TCRdb table keeps only in-frame clones and is missing some. The table lists some 130,000 clones, around 90% of them singletons, with 5.5% to 7% in the top ten. This clone was recorded once. This chain links TRBV6-2 or TRBV6-3 with TRBJ2-7; D is possibly TRBD1 (6 bases). The sequenced sample was blood. The receptor was derived from a man in his late teens or twenties in good health. CDR3 in amino acids: CASSVDRPSVEQYF. The CDR3 nucleotides are TGTGCCAGCAGTGTCGACAGGCCTTCGGTCGAGCAGTACTTC.